Reported below is one T cell receptor beta chain. The data belong to a study of control samples from healthy donors and cancer patients. CDR3 size: 11 residues. Germline CDR1 and CDR2: SGHTA and FQGTGA. Trimming stripped 3 bases from V and 8 bases from J, with 7 bases between. Sequenced by immunoSEQ multiplex PCR; TCRdb stores in-frame clones only, minus some. The sample has fewer than 95,000 clones; 90% to 95% are singletons. What was sequenced was blood. The J gene is TRBJ1-2, the V gene TRBV7-3, with a tentative D call TRBD1 (5 bases). The receptor was isolated from a man between 25 and 39 years old in good health. The CDR3 DNA follows: TGTGCCAGCAGCTTTCAGGGCGGCTACACCTTC. It yields the protein CASSFQGGYTF.